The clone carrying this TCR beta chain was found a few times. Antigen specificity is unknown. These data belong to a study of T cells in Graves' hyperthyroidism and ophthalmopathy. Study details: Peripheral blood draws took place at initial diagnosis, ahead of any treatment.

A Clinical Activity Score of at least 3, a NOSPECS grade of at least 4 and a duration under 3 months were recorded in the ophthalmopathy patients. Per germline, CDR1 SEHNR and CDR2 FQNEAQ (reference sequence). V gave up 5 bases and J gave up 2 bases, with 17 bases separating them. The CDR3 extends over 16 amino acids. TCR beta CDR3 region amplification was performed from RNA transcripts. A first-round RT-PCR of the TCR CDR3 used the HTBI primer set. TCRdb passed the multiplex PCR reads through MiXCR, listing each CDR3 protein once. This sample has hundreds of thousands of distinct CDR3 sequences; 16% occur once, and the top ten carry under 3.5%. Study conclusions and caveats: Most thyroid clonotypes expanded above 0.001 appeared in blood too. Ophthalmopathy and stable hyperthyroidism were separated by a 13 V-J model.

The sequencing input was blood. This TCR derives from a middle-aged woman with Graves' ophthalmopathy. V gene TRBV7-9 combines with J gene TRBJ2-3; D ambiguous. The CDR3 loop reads CASSPLVGFATDTQYF. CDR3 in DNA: TGTGCCAGCAGCCCACTGGTGGGGTTCGCCACAGATACGCAGTATTTT.